This is a list of T cell receptor beta chains from one sample in a study of blood T cell repertoires in COVID-19. Libraries were prepared by immunoSEQ multiplex PCR; TCRdb keeps only in-frame clonotypes and omits some of them. This sample carries some 150,000 clones, approximately 85% of them seen once, and the ten largest clones take 2.5% to 3%. Sequences were obtained from peripheral blood. These receptors originate from a man between 45 and 60 years old with acute or convalescent COVID-19. CDR3s include the opening cysteine and the closing phenylalanine or tryptophan. D genes are given only for firm matches. Not every row has a clone size; where given, it reads once, few, many or a size class.

>TRBD2|NA|TRBJ2-7|13|TRBV30
CAWGMGTSDEQYF
TGTGCCTGGGGAATGGGGACTAGCGACGAGCAGTACTTC
>NA|NA|TRBJ2-7|16|TRBV27
CASSLSILPGRYEQYF
TGTGCCAGCAGTTTATCCATATTACCAGGGCGCTACGAGCAGTACTTC
>TRBD1|NA|TRBJ1-6|16|TRBV6-5
CASSYSTGDSNSPLHF
TGTGCCAGCAGTTATTCCACAGGGGATTCAAATTCACCCCTCCACTTT
>NA|NA|TRBJ2-7|12|TRBV4-1
CASSQPPGEQYF
TGCGCCAGCAGCCAACCCCCGGGGGAGCAGTACTTC
>NA|NA|TRBJ1-3|13|TRBV30
CAWNDLSGNTIYF
TGTGCCTGGAATGACTTGTCTGGAAACACCATATATTTT
>NA|NA|TRBJ1-2|14|TRBV6-5
CASSPQQGAYGYTF
TGTGCCAGCAGCCCCCAGCAGGGCGCCTATGGCTACACCTTC
>NA|once|TRBJ2-3|13|TRBV7-3
CASTGGPGDTQYF
TGTGCCAGCACCGGGGGACCCGGGGATACGCAGTATTTT
>NA|NA|TRBJ2-2|14|TRBV2
CASRRDSNTGELFF
TGTGCCAGCAGGCGGGACAGCAACACCGGGGAGCTGTTTTTT
>TRBD2|NA|TRBJ2-2|15|TRBV7-2
CASSLGGGNTGELFF
TGTGCCAGCAGCTTAGGGGGGGGTAACACCGGGGAGCTGTTTTTT
>NA|NA|TRBJ2-1|15|TRBV6-5
CASKSISESYNEQFF
TGTGCCAGCAAGAGTATTAGCGAATCCTACAATGAGCAGTTCTTC
>NA|NA|TRBJ1-3|14|TRBV19
CASSTGPSGNTIYF
TGTGCCAGTAGTACTGGGCCCTCTGGAAACACCATATATTTT
>TRBD1|NA|TRBJ1-2|15|TRBV5-1
CASSLETGDRDGYTF
TGCGCCAGCAGCCTAGAGACAGGGGACCGGGATGGCTACACCTTC
>TRBD1|NA|TRBJ2-7|15|TRBV4-2
CASSQAGGQTYEQYF
TGTGCCAGCAGCCAAGCAGGGGGCCAGACCTACGAGCAGTACTTC
>NA|many|TRBJ2-1|16|TRBV11-1
CASRSAGRESNNEQFF
TGTGCCAGCAGATCTGCCGGGAGAGAGTCGAACAATGAGCAGTTCTTC
>TRBD1|NA|TRBJ1-6|14|TRBV7-2
CASSRGQGNSPLHF
TGTGCCAGCAGCCGGGGACAGGGTAATTCACCCCTCCACTTT
>TRBD1|NA|TRBJ1-2|15|TRBV5-1
CASTSAGQGLIGYTF
TGCGCCAGCACCTCGGCCGGACAGGGTTTAATTGGCTACACCTTC
>TRBD1|NA|TRBJ1-1|15|TRBV6-5
CASSYPGQGNTEAFF
TGTGCCAGCAGTTACCCCGGACAGGGGAACACTGAAGCTTTCTTT
>TRBD2|NA|TRBJ2-7|15|TRBV7-8
CASSWRLAGSYEQYF
TGTGCCAGCAGCTGGCGACTAGCGGGGTCGTACGAGCAGTACTTC
>TRBD1|NA|TRBJ1-5|14|TRBV5-4
CASSLGTGNQPQHF
TGTGCCAGCAGCTTAGGGACAGGAAATCAGCCCCAGCATTTT
>TRBD2|NA|TRBJ2-1|15|TRBV2
CASTPGLASYNEQFF
TGTGCCAGCACTCCGGGACTAGCCTCCTACAATGAGCAGTTCTTC
>NA|once|TRBJ1-5|12|TRBV19
CASKRGSQPQHF
TGTGCCAGCAAAAGGGGGTCCCAGCCCCAGCATTTT
>TRBD1|NA|TRBJ1-1|12|TRBV30
CASDRANTEAFF
TGTGCCTCGGACAGGGCAAACACTGAAGCTTTCTTT
>TRBD1|NA|TRBJ2-7|16|TRBV10-2
CASSESGSGGFYEQYF
TGCGCCAGCAGTGAGTCTGGGTCAGGGGGCTTCTACGAGCAGTACTTC
>NA|few|TRBJ1-6|17|TRBV7-6
CASSLYAGGAGNSPLHF
TGTGCCAGCAGCTTATATGCGGGGGGTGCGGGTAATTCACCCCTCCACTTT
>TRBD2|NA|TRBJ2-5|17|TRBV3-1/TRBV3-2
CASSRALNSGRRETQYF
TGTGCCAGCAGCCGAGCCCTGAATAGCGGGAGAAGAGAGACCCAGTACTTC
>NA|once|TRBJ2-2|15|TRBV10-3
CAISNAGRFTGELFF
TGTGCCATCAGTAATGCGGGACGTTTCACCGGGGAGCTGTTTTTT
>TRBD1|NA|TRBJ2-7|15|TRBV5-6
CASRAGQGIIYEQYF
TGTGCCAGCAGAGCCGGACAGGGGATCATCTACGAGCAGTACTTC
>NA|NA|TRBJ2-5|16|TRBV9
CASSVAGGRHQETQYF
TGTGCCAGCAGCGTAGCTGGCGGGCGGCATCAAGAGACCCAGTACTTC
>NA|NA|TRBJ2-1|16|TRBV3-1/TRBV3-2
CASSQAYLLSYNEQFF
TGTGCCAGCAGCCAAGCGTATCTCCTATCCTACAATGAGCAGTTCTTC
>NA|NA|TRBJ1-1|15|TRBV9
CASSKGVGVGTEAFF
TGTGCCAGCAGCAAAGGCGTGGGAGTGGGCACTGAAGCTTTCTTT
>NA|NA|TRBJ1-1|13|TRBV19
CASSPAQGKEAFF
TGTGCCAGTAGCCCGGCGCAGGGTAAAGAAGCTTTCTTT
>TRBD2|NA|TRBJ2-1|15|TRBV14
CASSQVAGAFAEQFF
TGTGCCAGCAGCCAAGTAGCGGGAGCTTTTGCTGAGCAGTTCTTC
>NA|NA|TRBJ1-3|15|TRBV19
CASSIQGRTGNTIYF
TGTGCCAGTAGTATACAGGGGAGAACTGGAAACACCATATATTTT
>NA|NA|TRBJ2-3|16|TRBV7-9
CASSPGNSWIEDTQYF
TGTGCCAGCAGCCCAGGGAACAGCTGGATCGAGGATACGCAGTATTTT
>TRBD2|NA|TRBJ2-7|13|TRBV7-3
CASSRLAGREQYF
TGTGCCAGCAGCCGACTAGCGGGACGGGAGCAGTACTTC
>TRBD2|once|TRBJ2-5|15|TRBV5-5
CAASFGGGLAETQYF
TGTGCCGCGTCTTTTGGGGGAGGGTTAGCTGAGACCCAGTACTTC
>NA|NA|TRBJ1-3|13|TRBV30
CAGDRTSGNTIYF
TGTGCCGGAGACAGGACCTCTGGAAACACCATATATTTT
>TRBD1|NA|TRBJ1-5|12|TRBV28
CAGGGWNQPQHF
TGTGCCGGAGGGGGCTGGAATCAGCCCCAGCATTTT
>NA|NA|TRBJ1-1|13|TRBV5-1
CASSRVENTEAFF
TGCGCCAGCAGCCGGGTGGAGAACACTGAAGCTTTCTTT
>NA|NA|TRBJ1-4|12|TRBV12-3/TRBV12-4
CASSLDLEKLFF
TGTGCCAGCAGTTTAGATCTTGAAAAACTGTTTTTT
>TRBD1|NA|TRBJ2-7|15|TRBV9
CASSIGQGPTYEQYF
TGTGCCAGCAGCATCGGACAGGGGCCTACCTACGAGCAGTACTTC
>NA|NA|TRBJ2-5|13|TRBV2
CASTTDPQETQYF
TGTGCCAGCACTACTGATCCCCAAGAGACCCAGTACTTC
>NA|NA|TRBJ1-3|12|TRBV30
CAWTQSGNTIYF
TGTGCCTGGACACAGTCTGGAAACACCATATATTTT
>NA|NA|TRBJ1-6|13|TRBV29-1
CSVEEDKGSPLHF
TGCAGCGTTGAAGAGGACAAAGGGTCACCCCTCCACTTT
>TRBD2|NA|TRBJ2-7|13|TRBV29-1
CSVGGLALYEQYF
TGCAGCGTTGGGGGACTAGCGCTCTACGAGCAGTACTTC
>NA|once|TRBJ2-1|14|TRBV27
CASSSGGPYNEQFF
TGTGCCAGCAGTTCAGGGGGGCCATACAATGAGCAGTTCTTC
>NA|NA|TRBJ1-6|13|TRBV6-4
CASSISNNSPLHF
TGTGCCAGCAGTATTAGTAATAATTCACCCCTCCACTTT
>NA|NA|TRBJ2-5|14|TRBV5-1
CASSLWGVEETQYF
TGCGCCAGCAGCTTGTGGGGGGTTGAGGAGACCCAGTACTTC
>TRBD2|NA|TRBJ2-3|14|TRBV10-1
CATSSGGSTDTQYF
TGCGCCACCAGTAGCGGGGGGAGCACAGATACGCAGTATTTT
>TRBD1|once|TRBJ1-3|14|TRBV5-1
CASSFGTGGNTIYF
TGCGCCAGCAGCTTCGGGACAGGGGGTAACACCATATATTTT
>TRBD1|NA|TRBJ2-1|15|TRBV19
CASSMDRGPSNEQFF
TGTGCCAGTAGTATGGACAGGGGGCCTTCCAATGAGCAGTTCTTC
>TRBD2|NA|TRBJ2-1|16|TRBV24-1
CATSDTGTSVYNEQFF
TGTGCCACCAGTGATACCGGGACTAGTGTCTACAATGAGCAGTTCTTC
>NA|NA|TRBJ2-7|13|TRBV4-2
CASSPAGGDEQYF
TGTGCCAGCAGCCCAGCCGGAGGCGACGAGCAGTACTTC
>NA|NA|TRBJ1-1|14|TRBV6-5
CASSRPDSRSEAFF
TGTGCCAGCAGCCGCCCGGACAGTCGCTCTGAAGCTTTCTTT
>TRBD1|few|TRBJ1-2|15|TRBV27
CASSPGQAPPGGYTF
TGTGCCAGCAGTCCGGGACAGGCCCCGCCGGGTGGCTACACCTTC
>NA|NA|TRBJ2-5|12|TRBV5-1
CASRESSETQYF
TGCGCCAGCAGGGAGTCCTCGGAGACCCAGTACTTC
>TRBD1|few|TRBJ2-5|16|TRBV4-1
CASSQNFRDREETQYF
TGCGCCAGCAGCCAAAATTTCCGGGACAGGGAAGAGACCCAGTACTTC
>TRBD1|NA|TRBJ2-2|17|TRBV19
CASSMPYRGRGTGELFF
TGTGCCAGTAGTATGCCCTACAGGGGGCGGGGAACCGGGGAGCTGTTTTTT
>NA|NA|TRBJ1-3|14|TRBV9
CASSVGQSGNTIYF
TGTGCCAGCAGCGTAGGACAGTCTGGAAACACCATATATTTT
>NA|NA|TRBJ1-3|15|TRBV25-1
CASSEKGASGNTIYF
TGTGCCAGCAGTGAAAAGGGAGCCTCTGGAAACACCATATATTTT